Listed below are T cell receptor beta chains from one sample, sequenced in a study of control samples from healthy donors and cancer patients. The method was immunoSEQ multiplex PCR; TCRdb's version includes in-frame clones alone and lacks a portion of them. The table lists fewer than 200,000 clones, roughly 95% of them singletons. Sequencing input: blood. The receptors come from a woman in her 30s in good health. CDR3s include the opening cysteine and the closing phenylalanine or tryptophan. D genes are given only for firm matches. Size is stated for part of the rows, as once, few or many counts, or as a class when the clone is expanded.

>TRBV27|TRBJ2-5|-|-
CASSLLTLGATQYF
TGTGCCAGCAGTTTGCTCACCCTCGGGGCGACCCAGTACTTC
>TRBV19|TRBJ2-7|-|-
CASSWTDSYEQYF
TGTGCCAGTAGTTGGACTGACTCCTACGAGCAGTACTTC
>TRBV18|TRBJ1-2|-|TRBD1
CASSPEEGARYTF
TGTGCCAGCTCACCAGAGGAGGGGGCTCGCTACACCTTC
>TRBV9|TRBJ2-1|-|TRBD2
CASAPGLAGRNEQFF
TGTGCCAGCGCCCCGGGACTAGCGGGGCGGAATGAGCAGTTCTTC
>TRBV4-1|TRBJ1-5|-|-
CASSQGGLGQPQHF
TGCGCCAGCAGCCAAGGGGGGCTGGGTCAGCCCCAGCATTTT
>TRBV7-9|TRBJ1-5|once|-
CASSTGGQPQHF
TGTGCCAGCAGCACGGGTGGTCAGCCCCAGCATTTT
>TRBV28|TRBJ2-2|-|TRBD2
CASNDSGGANTGELFF
TGTGCCAGCAACGATAGCGGGGGCGCGAACACCGGGGAGCTGTTTTTT
>TRBV24-1|TRBJ1-2|-|-
CATSDSPGKGYTF
TGTGCCACCAGTGACTCTCCAGGGAAGGGCTACACCTTC
>TRBV24-1|TRBJ2-2|once|-
CATSAGFTGELFF
TGTGCCACCAGTGCAGGGTTTACCGGGGAGCTGTTTTTT
>TRBV6-1|TRBJ1-3|-|TRBD1
CASSEVQGTLSGNTIYF
TGTGCCAGCAGTGAAGTACAGGGGACTCTCTCTGGAAACACCATATATTTT
>TRBV20-1|TRBJ1-1|-|-
CSASGGAEAFF
TGCAGTGCTAGTGGGGGGGCTGAAGCTTTCTTT
>TRBV10-3|TRBJ2-5|-|-
CAISEPPPQTQYF
TGTGCCATCAGTGAGCCCCCGCCCCAGACCCAGTACTTC
>TRBV28|TRBJ1-3|once|TRBD1
CASSPTGGPGNTIYF
TGTGCCAGCAGCCCGACAGGGGGCCCTGGAAACACCATATATTTT
>TRBV12-3/TRBV12-4|TRBJ1-6|-|-
CASSLGGSPLHF
TGTGCCAGCAGTTTGGGGGGTTCACCCCTCCACTTT
>TRBV28|TRBJ1-5|-|-
CASLQGWSNQPQHF
TGTGCCAGCCTTCAGGGATGGAGCAATCAGCCCCAGCATTTT
>TRBV28|TRBJ1-1|-|TRBD1
CASSFPGGGTEAFF
TGTGCCAGCAGTTTCCCAGGGGGAGGAACTGAAGCTTTCTTT
>TRBV2|TRBJ2-7|-|-
CASSEIKGSPGSYEQYF
TGTGCCAGCAGTGAAATTAAAGGGTCGCCGGGGTCCTACGAGCAGTACTTC
>TRBV4-1|TRBJ2-7|-|-
CASSQDYTARSYEQYF
TGCGCCAGCAGCCAAGATTATACAGCCAGATCATACGAGCAGTACTTC
>TRBV3-1/TRBV3-2|TRBJ2-5|-|TRBD2
CASSQPLSGAGGRLKETQYF
TGTGCCAGCAGCCAACCCCTATCGGGAGCGGGGGGTCGTCTGAAAGAGACCCAGTACTTC
>TRBV28|TRBJ2-2|-|TRBD2
CASSLFASGKTGELFF
TGTGCCAGCAGTTTATTCGCTAGCGGGAAGACCGGGGAGCTGTTTTTT
>TRBV5-1|TRBJ1-4|-|TRBD1
CASSSDRANEKLFF
TGCGCCAGCAGTTCGGACAGGGCTAATGAAAAACTGTTTTTT
>TRBV12-5|TRBJ2-1|-|TRBD2
CASGLRLAGGPINEQFF
TGTGCTAGTGGTCTCCGACTAGCGGGGGGCCCTATAAATGAGCAGTTCTTC
>TRBV20-1|TRBJ1-2|-|-
CSASAGGLRYGYTF
TGCAGTGCTAGTGCGGGAGGGCTTAGGTATGGCTACACCTTC
>TRBV28|TRBJ1-5|-|-
CASSLHREGNQPQHF
TGTGCCAGCAGTTTACACAGGGAAGGCAATCAGCCCCAGCATTTT
>TRBV27|TRBJ2-3|-|TRBD1
CASSYWGQGGTDTQYF
TGTGCCAGCAGCTACTGGGGGCAGGGGGGCACAGATACGCAGTATTTT
>TRBV6-5|TRBJ2-7|-|-
CASNQRQTTAQYF
TGTGCCAGCAACCAAAGACAGACCACGGCGCAGTACTTC
>TRBV2|TRBJ2-1|-|TRBD1
CASSPGTGGSYEQFF
TGTGCCAGCAGCCCCGGGACAGGGGGCTCGTATGAGCAGTTCTTC
>TRBV28|TRBJ1-2|-|TRBD1
CASSTNLEGAVGYTF
TGTGCCAGCAGTACGAACCTGGAGGGGGCGGTGGGCTACACCTTC
>TRBV7-9|TRBJ1-2|-|-
CASSLILSFYGYTF
TGTGCCAGCAGCTTAATTCTGAGCTTCTATGGCTACACCTTC
>TRBV3-1/TRBV3-2|TRBJ1-4|-|-
CASSQGQIATNEKLFF
TGTGCCAGCAGCCAAGGTCAGATAGCAACTAATGAAAAACTGTTTTTT
>TRBV9|TRBJ2-2|-|TRBD1
CASSPSITGATGELFF
TGTGCCAGCAGCCCCAGCATAACAGGGGCGACCGGGGAGCTGTTTTTT
>TRBV6-4|TRBJ2-1|-|-
CASREDFFSYNEQFF
TGTGCCAGCAGGGAAGACTTCTTTTCCTACAATGAGCAGTTCTTC
>TRBV25-1|TRBJ1-1|-|-
CASSATENTEAFF
TGTGCCAGCAGCGCCACAGAGAACACTGAAGCTTTCTTT
>TRBV2|TRBJ1-6|-|-
CASSVGYSPLHF
TGTGCCAGCAGTGTCGGCTACTCACCCCTCCACTTT
>TRBV10-3|TRBJ1-1|-|TRBD1
CAISGGQGGNTEAFF
TGTGCCATCAGTGGGGGACAGGGGGGGAACACTGAAGCTTTCTTT
>TRBV10-3|TRBJ2-7|-|TRBD2
CAISEGSGRLSYEQYF
TGTGCCATCAGTGAGGGGAGCGGGAGACTCTCTTACGAGCAGTACTTC
>TRBV29-1|TRBJ1-1|-|TRBD1
CSVQPLGGIGNTEAFF
TGCAGCGTTCAACCCCTAGGGGGCATTGGGAACACTGAAGCTTTCTTT
>TRBV19|TRBJ1-1|-|-
CASSIPGAEAFF
TGTGCCAGTAGTATCCCGGGGGCTGAAGCTTTCTTT
>TRBV29-1|TRBJ2-1|-|-
CSSTWHSYNEQFF
TGCAGCTCTACCTGGCACTCCTACAATGAGCAGTTCTTC
>TRBV6-5|TRBJ2-7|-|TRBD1
CASSYIKGQGFYEQYF
TGTGCCAGCAGTTACATTAAGGGACAGGGGTTTTACGAGCAGTACTTC
>TRBV7-9|TRBJ1-1|-|-
CASSLERLGVAEAFF
TGTGCCAGCAGCTTAGAGAGGCTTGGGGTTGCTGAAGCTTTCTTT
>TRBV28|TRBJ1-4|-|TRBD1
CASSPRTGRAPREKLFF
TGTGCCAGCAGTCCTAGGACAGGTCGCGCCCCTCGCGAAAAACTGTTTTTT
>TRBV3-1/TRBV3-2|TRBJ2-7|once|-
CASSQLSVRGPYEQYF
TGTGCCAGCAGCCAACTCTCGGTCCGGGGCCCCTACGAGCAGTACTTC
>TRBV6-6|TRBJ1-1|-|TRBD1
CASKGGVMNTEAFF
TGTGCCAGCAAAGGGGGCGTCATGAACACTGAAGCTTTCTTT
>TRBV6-5|TRBJ2-7|-|-
CASWSFRYEQYF
TGTGCCAGCTGGTCTTTCCGATACGAGCAGTACTTC
>TRBV6-5|TRBJ1-6|-|-
CASSPGRTTRTLHF
TGTGCCAGCAGCCCCGGACGGACTACTCGGACCCTCCACTTT
>TRBV5-6|TRBJ1-3|once|-
CASSPTISGNTIYF
TGTGCCAGCAGCCCGACCATCTCTGGAAACACCATATATTTT
>TRBV15|TRBJ1-4|-|-
CATSRENRTATNEKLFF
TGTGCCACCAGCAGGGAGAACAGGACTGCAACTAATGAAAAACTGTTTTTT
>TRBV28|TRBJ2-7|once|TRBD1
CASSLGWDRPNEQYF
TGTGCCAGCAGTTTGGGGTGGGACAGGCCCAACGAGCAGTACTTC
>TRBV19|TRBJ2-5|-|TRBD1
CASSTSGQGVQETQYF
TGTGCCAGTAGTACTAGTGGACAGGGGGTGCAAGAGACCCAGTACTTC
>TRBV5-6|TRBJ2-7|-|-
CASSALGTGQSSYEQYF
TGTGCCAGCAGCGCGCTTGGTACAGGGCAAAGCTCCTACGAGCAGTACTTC
>TRBV9|TRBJ2-2|once|TRBD2
CASSGMAGGLNTGELFF
TGTGCCAGCAGTGGCATGGCGGGGGGCCTTAACACCGGGGAGCTGTTTTTT
>TRBV15|TRBJ1-1|-|-
CATSRDLWSNGRVTEAFF
TGTGCCACCAGCAGAGACCTCTGGTCCAATGGAAGAGTCACTGAAGCTTTCTTT